This T cell receptor beta chain came from a study of blood T cell repertoires in COVID-19. Germline V gene sequence: CDR1 LNHDA, CDR2 SQIVND (reference sequence). CDR3 size: 16 residues. V was shortened by 4 bases and J by 2 bases, with 15 bases between the two germline ends. The table came from immunoSEQ multiplex PCR; TCRdb's copy has only in-frame clones and leaves some out. Altogether 200,000 to 250,000 clones are present, roughly 85% being singletons, with the ten largest covering under 3.5%. The receptor comes from a man aged 50-60 years who had recovered from COVID-19. Sequenced: peripheral blood. The chain couples TRBV19 to TRBJ1-5, with D perhaps matching TRBD1 (5 bases). CDR3 sequence reads: CASSTQRGTRNQPQHF. CDR3 sequence (DNA): TGTGCCAGTAGTACCCAAAGGGGAACGCGCAATCAGCCCCAGCATTTT.